This T cell receptor (beta chain) was captured in a study of identical twins. Study-wide findings and caveats: For out-of-frame beta sequences, excess twin sharing was weaker.

Unique molecular identifiers were in the cDNA, with template-switch universal primer binding. TCRdb redid the calling of the 5' RACE reads with MiXCR, one entry per CDR3 protein. The profile shows about 160,000 distinct CDR3 sequences, roughly 3.5% of them singletons. V shed 5 bases and J 7 bases; nucleotides not matched to a gene: 8. Germline lookup yields CDR1 SEHNR and CDR2 FQNEAQ (reference sequence). CDR3 length: 14 residues. This clonotype appeared many times. Its antigen is not known. The sequencing sample was made of memory T cells sorted from blood. This TCR came from a man aged 18-30 years in good health. This rearrangement joins TRBV7-9 to TRBJ2-5; 9 bases are a match to TRBD1. The CDR3 region is CASSKRQGEGTQYF. The CDR3 DNA follows: TGTGCCAGCAGCAAGCGACAGGGGGAAGGGACCCAGTACTTC.